These T cell receptor beta chains were read from a single sample in a study of T cell clonotyping in hematopoietic cell transplantation. TCRdb keeps only in-frame clones here, not all; method: immunoSEQ multiplex PCR. In the table there are some 26,000 clones, under 90% of which are singletons. This sample comprised peripheral blood mononuclear cells, obtained before stem cell transplant. These receptors all stem from a man between 40 and 49 years old with acute myeloid leukemia. Some clones in this sample may be carry-over from other donors' samples. Both conserved end residues are trimmed from each CDR3. Each record gives: V gene, J gene, CDR3 protein.

>TRBV11-3|TRBJ1-1
ASSSWDRLGAEAF
>TRBV5-5|TRBJ2-7
ASSLDNSSPTREQY
>TRBV6-4|TRBJ1-5
ASSGSPGNQPQH
>TRBV27|TRBJ1-5
ASRERNQPQH
>TRBV19|TRBJ2-7
ATSPRQGRTYEQY
>TRBV19|TRBJ1-1
ASSMRGQDTEAF
>TRBV29-1|TRBJ1-1
SVVVKGMNTEAF
>TRBV19|TRBJ1-1
ASRKNGQGYTEAF
>TRBV20-1|TRBJ1-1
SARENTEAF
>TRBV10-1|TRBJ1-1
ASSRGAATEAF
>TRBV29-1|TRBJ2-7
SVRTSGGYEQY
>TRBV7-9|TRBJ2-4
ASSLDPINLLAKNIQY
>TRBV4-1|TRBJ2-3
ASSPNGADTQY
>TRBV7-8|TRBJ1-3
ASSLGIGYSGNTIY
>TRBV7-5|TRBJ1-6
ARSFPNFVNSPLH
>TRBV25-1|TRBJ2-7
ASRPSPGAGTSYEQY
>TRBV15|TRBJ2-5
ATSRDKGTQY
>TRBV9|TRBJ1-2
ASSPSRVPNYGYT
>TRBV30|TRBJ2-1
AWSGDGGVNEQF
>TRBV10-3|TRBJ1-2
AISEGLPRGYT
>TRBV28|TRBJ1-1
ASRDGVNTEAF
>TRBV7-9|TRBJ2-1
ASSSLSIREGV
>TRBV7-2|TRBJ1-1
ASSRRTANTEAF
>TRBV28|TRBJ1-6
ASSLLWDPSSYNSPLH
>TRBV11-1|TRBJ2-7
ASSLAASGDFYEQY
>TRBV7-9|TRBJ2-5
ASSFTIAGGSQETQY
>TRBV30|TRBJ1-5
AWSVQGIEPQH
>TRBV11-3|TRBJ1-3
ASRRDLSGNTIY
>TRBV20-1|TRBJ2-3
SAHTDTQY
>TRBV7-8|TRBJ2-3
ASSLAASSGARRAQY
>TRBV19|TRBJ2-1
ASSSRTSGRAWV
>TRBV6-5|TRBJ2-7
ASSRTGGGNEQY
>TRBV9|TRBJ1-2
ASSPRGDRTGLNYGYT
>TRBV5-1|TRBJ2-1
ASSLDAGGSYNEQF
>TRBV6-5|TRBJ1-1
ASSYGGATEAF
>TRBV7-6|TRBJ2-7
ASSPGLAGARGYEQY
>TRBV5-1|TRBJ2-5
ASSLEASGEEETQY
>TRBV6-5|TRBJ1-2
ASSLAGIWGNYGYT
>TRBV9|TRBJ2-3
ASSVWDVDTQY
>TRBV7-8|TRBJ2-5
ASSLGVQETQY
>TRBV28|TRBJ1-2
ASSVGGDLDYGYT
>TRBV18|TRBJ1-1
ASSPGLDTEAF
>TRBV5-4|TRBJ1-5
ASSLDGTLGQPQH
>TRBV19|TRBJ2-2
ASSRGPNTGELF
>TRBV6-1|TRBJ2-7
ASSEKGNEQY
>TRBV4-3|TRBJ2-2
ASSQNPRGAANTGELF